One and the same sample provided the 2 T cell receptor beta chains below, sequenced in a study of identifying expanded T cells in peripheral blood. Some clones are missing from TCRdb's copy, which holds only in-frame ones; the method was immunoSEQ multiplex PCR. The table records about 100,000 clones, approximately 90% of them present only once. The sample taken for sequencing was blood. The receptors come from a person aged 18 to 70 in good health.

The rearrangement links TRBV27 to TRBJ1-4; D is undetermined. From germline, CDR1 is MNHEY and CDR2 SMNVEV (reference sequence). This CDR3 contains 14 residues. The V end was cut by 2 bases, the J end by 0 bases, with 4 bases between. The DNA of the CDR3 is TGTGCCAGCAGTTTAGGAGCAACTAATGAAAAACTGTTTTTT. This encodes CASSLGATNEKLFF.

This rearrangement joins TRBV5-6 to TRBJ2-1; D unclear. V shed 5 bases and J shed 8 bases, with 14 bases lying between them. The CDR3 covers 13 residues. Germline loops: CDR1 SGHDT, CDR2 YYEEEE. As DNA, the CDR3 is TGTGCCAGCAGAATTGTGATGTCCGATGAGCAGTTCTTC. It translates to CASRIVMSDEQFF.